The text below deals with one TCR beta chain. This clone was detected once. Its antigen specificity is not known. Per-base qualities were not stored, and no clone one base away is much larger. In the prospective study, participants were about 18 to 95 years old, resided in about two dozen geographic areas of the United States, and were enrolled through a virtual design. In the prospective study, participants were assigned to cohorts based on the clinical history participants reported in a screening survey and a study questionnaire. Exposed participants had been in contact, within 2 weeks of entering the study, with a person who had a PCR-confirmed or clinician-diagnosed case of COVID-19. Mobile phlebotomists in the prospective study collected whole blood, serum and a nasopharyngeal or oropharyngeal swab from every participant. Additional blood draws and questionnaires over an approximately 2-month period could optionally be provided by prospective study participants. Blood samples from the prospective study were shipped frozen or at room temperature prior to DNA extraction.

These data are taken from a study of blood T cell repertoires in COVID-19 (dated by TCRdb to the early 2020s). Regarding the complete study: Samples covering the acute and convalescent phases of COVID-19 were provided by collaborators in the United States, Italy and Spain. The prospective study material was composed of cDNA or gDNA derived from T cells, B-cell-depleted T cells, or PBMCs. Deeply sampled blood TCRbeta repertoires from subjects exposed to, actively infected with, or recovered from COVID-19 were included in the dataset. The repertoires were released in a freely available public database meant as a resource for research on the immune response to SARS-CoV-2. The samples were drawn from two sources: the first 160 participants of the ongoing ImmuneRACE study, and about 1,300 subjects contributed by 6 global collaborators. Sample metadata almost always included a de-identified subject ID, COVID-19 status, age in years and sex. HLA class I and class II types, where available, came from metadata supplied by the sample provider rather than from assay-based typing.

General findings and caveats noted by the study authors: How much clinical and demographic metadata was included differed by source and by participant, and the metadata was provided uncurated.

TCRbeta CDR3 regions were amplified from genomic DNA using the immunoSEQ Assay, a bias-controlled multiplex PCR. The original methods were these. Nucleated cell counts per sample were estimated from amplification of reference gene primers within the assay. Sequence reads were collapsed and filtered to measure the absolute abundance of every unique TCRbeta CDR3 rearrangement. For each sample, productive Simpson clonality was calculated as the square root of Simpson's diversity index across productive rearrangements. TCRdb carries this immuneACCESS record with in-frame sequences only. Its versions omit some clonotypes, under half of them owing to an unresolved V gene in the studies checked, with the rest unexplained. V and J calls and clone size are those listed in that table; D and trimming were worked out from the DNA. The sample profile shows 350,000 or so clones; about 88% of them were found once. The ten biggest clones cover around 0.92% of the sample.

The CDR3 runs 13 amino acids, cysteine and phenylalanine included. The kept DNA is CDR3 alone, 39 bases in frame from the first base. At the junction V is shortened by 6 bases and J by 4 bases, with 10 bases in between. Recombination linked TRBV12-3 or TRBV12-4 to TRBJ1-3, with the identity of the D gene unclear. This clonotype originated in a young woman who had been exposed to COVID-19. Sequencing used PBMCs or T cells enriched from blood (not recorded which). The nucleotide sequence reads as follows: TGTGCCAGCAGATCGGGGTGGGGAAACACCATATATTTT. The encoded protein is CASRSGWGNTIYF.